The rows below give T cell receptor beta chains drawn from one sample of a study of OX40 agonist ivuxolimab in advanced cancers. Sequencing used immunoSEQ multiplex PCR; TCRdb keeps in-frame clones, though not all of them. This sample carries about 140,000 clones, around 93% of them seen once, and the ten largest clones take 1%. Specimen: CD4+ or CD8+ T cells sorted from blood, collected in a trial of the OX40 agonist ivuxolimab. Receptors originate from an adult with an advanced solid tumor such as melanoma, head and neck, liver or kidney cancer. The CDR3 runs from the conserved cysteine through the conserved F or W. The D gene is left open where the match is weak. The size entry is marked missing in some rows and otherwise reads once, few, many or a size class.

clone_size: once
j_call: TRBJ1-2
d_call: .
cdr3_length: 16
v_call: TRBV11-2
cdr3_aa: CASSSLSGFSKEGYTF
cdr3_nt: TGTGCCAGCAGCTCACTCTCAGGGTTTTCGAAGGAAGGCTACACCTTC

clone_size: .
j_call: TRBJ2-1
d_call: .
cdr3_length: 13
v_call: TRBV27
cdr3_aa: CASSLTYQTLQFF
cdr3_nt: TGTGCCAGCAGTTTGACGTATCAAACCTTGCAGTTCTTC

clone_size: once
j_call: TRBJ2-7
d_call: TRBD1
cdr3_length: 12
v_call: TRBV5-4
cdr3_aa: CASSQGAYEQYF
cdr3_nt: TGTGCCAGCAGCCAGGGGGCCTACGAGCAGTACTTC

clone_size: .
j_call: TRBJ1-1
d_call: .
cdr3_length: 15
v_call: TRBV6-5
cdr3_aa: CASTSAYSGVTEAFF
cdr3_nt: TGTGCCAGCACCTCCGCCTACTCGGGGGTTACTGAAGCTTTCTTT

clone_size: few
j_call: TRBJ1-5
d_call: TRBD1
cdr3_length: 13
v_call: TRBV7-2
cdr3_aa: CASSLDRDQPQHF
cdr3_nt: TGTGCCAGCAGTTTAGACAGGGATCAGCCCCAGCATTTT

clone_size: .
j_call: TRBJ1-2
d_call: .
cdr3_length: 15
v_call: TRBV5-4
cdr3_aa: CASSLAVGGVYGYTF
cdr3_nt: TGTGCCAGCAGCTTGGCCGTGGGGGGCGTCTATGGCTACACCTTC

clone_size: .
j_call: TRBJ1-2
d_call: .
cdr3_length: 15
v_call: TRBV9
cdr3_aa: CASSVAPHGRDGYTF
cdr3_nt: TGTGCCAGCAGCGTAGCCCCTCACGGCCGGGACGGCTACACCTTC

clone_size: .
j_call: TRBJ1-5
d_call: .
cdr3_length: 15
v_call: TRBV7-2
cdr3_aa: CASSLGPGAPGAQHF
cdr3_nt: TGTGCCAGCAGCTTGGGCCCCGGGGCCCCAGGGGCCCAGCATTTT

clone_size: .
j_call: TRBJ1-4
d_call: .
cdr3_length: 12
v_call: TRBV28
cdr3_aa: CASTQVNEKLFF
cdr3_nt: TGTGCCAGCACACAGGTGAATGAAAAACTGTTTTTT

clone_size: .
j_call: TRBJ2-1
d_call: .
cdr3_length: 14
v_call: TRBV14
cdr3_aa: CASSRTSGYNEQFF
cdr3_nt: TGTGCCAGCAGCCGTACGAGCGGCTACAATGAGCAGTTCTTC

clone_size: .
j_call: TRBJ1-2
d_call: .
cdr3_length: 13
v_call: TRBV5-1
cdr3_aa: CASSPGQRYGYTF
cdr3_nt: TGCGCCAGCAGCCCGGGACAACGCTATGGCTACACCTTC

clone_size: .
j_call: TRBJ2-7
d_call: .
cdr3_length: 15
v_call: TRBV28
cdr3_aa: CASSLWQGGSYEQYF
cdr3_nt: TGTGCCAGCAGTTTATGGCAGGGGGGTTCCTACGAGCAGTACTTC

clone_size: .
j_call: TRBJ1-5
d_call: TRBD1
cdr3_length: 16
v_call: TRBV30
cdr3_aa: CAWNPRGYRGDQPQHF
cdr3_nt: TGTGCCTGGAATCCCAGGGGGTACAGGGGGGATCAGCCCCAGCATTTT

clone_size: .
j_call: TRBJ1-3
d_call: .
cdr3_length: 15
v_call: TRBV4-2
cdr3_aa: CASSQDRVPGNTIYF
cdr3_nt: TGTGCCAGCAGCCAAGACAGGGTCCCTGGAAACACCATATATTTT

clone_size: .
j_call: TRBJ1-2
d_call: .
cdr3_length: 13
v_call: TRBV28
cdr3_aa: CASSSPGSYGYTF
cdr3_nt: TGTGCCAGCAGTTCCCCAGGTTCCTATGGCTACACCTTC

clone_size: .
j_call: TRBJ2-1
d_call: .
cdr3_length: 16
v_call: TRBV4-3
cdr3_aa: CASSQGAGMGYNEQFF
cdr3_nt: TGCGCCAGCAGCCAAGGGGCAGGGATGGGCTACAATGAGCAGTTCTTC

clone_size: .
j_call: TRBJ2-1
d_call: TRBD2
cdr3_length: 12
v_call: TRBV5-3
cdr3_aa: CARSWERGAQFF
cdr3_nt: TGTGCCAGAAGCTGGGAGCGGGGGGCGCAGTTCTTC

clone_size: .
j_call: TRBJ1-2
d_call: TRBD1
cdr3_length: 14
v_call: TRBV5-4
cdr3_aa: CASSFRQGSYGYTF
cdr3_nt: TGTGCCAGCAGCTTCAGACAGGGGAGCTATGGCTACACCTTC

clone_size: .
j_call: TRBJ2-5
d_call: TRBD2
cdr3_length: 16
v_call: TRBV7-2
cdr3_aa: CASSLWTGGPQETQYF
cdr3_nt: TGTGCCAGCAGCTTGTGGACGGGAGGGCCGCAAGAGACCCAGTACTTC

clone_size: .
j_call: TRBJ2-2
d_call: TRBD1
cdr3_length: 17
v_call: TRBV9
cdr3_aa: CASSVGRTGGRTGELFF
cdr3_nt: TGTGCCAGCAGCGTAGGGCGGACAGGGGGGCGTACCGGGGAGCTGTTTTTT

clone_size: .
j_call: TRBJ1-2
d_call: .
cdr3_length: 13
v_call: TRBV2
cdr3_aa: CASSRQELYGYTF
cdr3_nt: TGTGCCAGCAGTAGACAGGAACTCTATGGCTACACCTTC

clone_size: .
j_call: TRBJ1-1
d_call: TRBD1
cdr3_length: 12
v_call: TRBV18
cdr3_aa: CASSETGFEAFF
cdr3_nt: TGTGCCAGCTCAGAGACAGGGTTTGAAGCTTTCTTT

clone_size: .
j_call: TRBJ2-7
d_call: .
cdr3_length: 14
v_call: TRBV4-1
cdr3_aa: CASSQEGVNYEQYF
cdr3_nt: TGCGCCAGCAGCCAAGAGGGGGTAAACTACGAGCAGTACTTC

clone_size: .
j_call: TRBJ1-1
d_call: .
cdr3_length: 16
v_call: TRBV5-1
cdr3_aa: CASSFGGFRGDTEAFF
cdr3_nt: TGCGCCAGCAGCTTCGGGGGTTTCAGAGGGGACACTGAAGCTTTCTTT

clone_size: .
j_call: TRBJ2-3
d_call: .
cdr3_length: 13
v_call: TRBV28
cdr3_aa: CASSFKSTDTQYF
cdr3_nt: TGTGCCAGCAGTTTTAAAAGCACAGATACGCAGTATTTT

clone_size: .
j_call: TRBJ2-1
d_call: .
cdr3_length: 17
v_call: TRBV21-1
cdr3_aa: CASSKERGRSRLNEQFF
cdr3_nt: TGTGCCAGCAGCAAAGAGAGGGGCAGGTCCCGACTGAATGAGCAGTTCTTC

clone_size: .
j_call: TRBJ2-7
d_call: TRBD1
cdr3_length: 16
v_call: TRBV6-6
cdr3_aa: CASKGTGRKKSYEQYF
cdr3_nt: TGTGCCAGCAAAGGGACAGGGAGAAAAAAATCCTACGAGCAGTACTTC

clone_size: .
j_call: TRBJ2-7
d_call: .
cdr3_length: 14
v_call: TRBV12-2
cdr3_aa: CASRLAGSSYEQYF
cdr3_nt: TGTGCAAGTCGCTTAGCGGGTTCCTCCTACGAGCAGTACTTC

clone_size: .
j_call: TRBJ1-5
d_call: .
cdr3_length: 14
v_call: TRBV7-6
cdr3_aa: CASSLRVRNQPQHF
cdr3_nt: TGTGCCAGCAGCTTGAGGGTCCGCAATCAGCCCCAGCATTTT

clone_size: .
j_call: TRBJ2-7
d_call: .
cdr3_length: 16
v_call: TRBV7-9
cdr3_aa: CASSAWETGRTYEQYF
cdr3_nt: TGTGCCAGCAGCGCATGGGAGACAGGACGTACCTACGAGCAGTACTTC

clone_size: few
j_call: TRBJ2-4
d_call: .
cdr3_length: 14
v_call: TRBV6-5
cdr3_aa: CASSPTVDGRIQYF
cdr3_nt: TGTGCCAGCAGCCCGACAGTCGACGGTCGCATTCAGTACTTC

clone_size: .
j_call: TRBJ1-1
d_call: .
cdr3_length: 11
v_call: TRBV20-1
cdr3_aa: CSARDPHGAFF
cdr3_nt: TGCAGTGCTAGAGATCCACACGGAGCTTTCTTT

clone_size: .
j_call: TRBJ2-3
d_call: .
cdr3_length: 13
v_call: TRBV29-1
cdr3_aa: CSASVASTDTQYF
cdr3_nt: TGCAGCGCCTCGGTAGCTAGCACAGATACGCAGTATTTT

clone_size: .
j_call: TRBJ1-6
d_call: .
cdr3_length: 13
v_call: TRBV18
cdr3_aa: CASSPVRDSPLHF
cdr3_nt: TGTGCCAGCTCACCGGTCAGAGATTCACCCCTCCACTTT

clone_size: .
j_call: TRBJ2-7
d_call: TRBD1
cdr3_length: 13
v_call: TRBV5-6
cdr3_aa: CASSSPGGYEQYF
cdr3_nt: TGTGCCAGCAGCTCCCCAGGGGGCTACGAGCAGTACTTC

clone_size: .
j_call: TRBJ2-2
d_call: TRBD1
cdr3_length: 15
v_call: TRBV5-1
cdr3_aa: CASGQGFVDTGELFF
cdr3_nt: TGCGCCAGCGGACAGGGTTTCGTCGACACCGGGGAGCTGTTTTTT